The 14 T cell receptor beta chains below were found in one sample sequenced in a study of Ad26.COV2.S vaccination and SARS-CoV-2 variants. Some clones are missing from TCRdb's copy, which holds only in-frame ones; the method was immunoSEQ multiplex PCR. Of over 400,000 clones in the sample, around 93% are singletons; the top ten hold around 1.7%. As to treatment: some 20 received Ad26.COV2.S at low or high dose, single or two shots; five or six received placebo; per-sample allocation not given. Samples were taken on day 63 after the first vaccine or placebo injection. Sequenced here: peripheral blood, sampled in a trial of Ad26.COV2.S vaccine versus placebo. The source of these receptors is a person aged 18 to 65 who received the Ad26.COV2.S COVID-19 vaccine or a placebo.

The rearrangement uses TRBV7-9 and TRBJ2-5; perhaps TRBD1 as D (5 bases). This CDR3 comprises 15 residues. The V end lost 5 bases, the J end lost 2 bases, and 15 bases lay between the germline ends. CDR1 and CDR2 (germline): SEHNR, FQNEAQ (reference sequence). CDR3 sequence reads: CASSPGAGWQETQYF. The CDR3 coding sequence is TGTGCCAGCAGCCCTGGGGCAGGTTGGCAAGAGACCCAGTACTTC.

This CDR3 is CASSSQVNMNTEAFF. The DNA for the CDR3 is TGTGCCAGCAGCTCACAAGTTAACATGAACACTGAAGCTTTCTTT. V usage is TRBV9 and J usage is TRBJ1-1; no firm D call. This CDR3 has 15 amino acids. Per germline, CDR1 SGDLS and CDR2 YYNGEE. V shed 4 bases and J shed 0 bases, with 13 bases lying between them.

The chain links TRBV4-3 to TRBJ1-2; 7 bases are a match to TRBD1. The germline gives CDR1 LGHNA, CDR2 YSLEER. CDR3 length: 16 amino acids. V was pared by 1 base and J by 8 bases, with 13 bases of the junction left unmatched. This CDR3 is CASSQVRAGGFEGYTF. CDR3 sequence (DNA): TGCGCCAGCAGCCAAGTCCGCGCAGGGGGATTTGAGGGCTACACCTTC.

V gene TRBV6-6 combines with J gene TRBJ2-2; no clear D. The CDR3 contains 15 residues. V was trimmed by 6 bases and J by 2 bases, leaving 13 bases between them. CDR1 and CDR2 (germline): MNHNY, SVGAGI (reference sequence). CDR3 coding DNA: TGTGCCAGCAGCCACCCGCGGCCCAACACCGGGGAGCTGTTTTTT. Protein product: CASSHPRPNTGELFF.

The genes are TRBV6-2 or TRBV6-3 and TRBJ2-3, with 9 bases aligning to TRBD2. The germline V gene has CDR1 MNHEY and CDR2 SVGEGT. With 2 bases clipped from V and 2 bases from J, the junction kept 8 bases outside the gene matches. The CDR3 contains 17 residues. The CDR3 DNA reads TGTGCCAGCAGTTACCCCTTGCGGGGGGGGGCCACAGATACGCAGTATTTT. Its protein is CASSYPLRGGATDTQYF.

The V and J genes are TRBV3-1 (or the pseudogene TRBV3-2) and TRBJ1-2, with D perhaps matching TRBD1 (6 bases). Germline assignment: CDR1 LGHDT and CDR2 YNNKEL (reference sequence). The CDR3 spans 14 residues. Trimming removed 4 bases from V and 2 bases from J, with 11 bases in between. CDR3 sequence reads: CASSLLDRNYGYTF. The DNA of the CDR3 is TGTGCCAGCAGCCTACTAGACAGGAACTATGGCTACACCTTC.

The J gene is TRBJ1-6, the V gene TRBV3-1 (or the pseudogene TRBV3-2); 9 bases are a match to TRBD1. J was trimmed by 4 bases and V by 4 bases; bases with no gene match: 11. The CDR3 loop spans 18 amino acids. The germline V gene has CDR1 LGHDT and CDR2 YNNKEL (reference sequence). CDR3 in amino acids: CASSPMLQGARYNSPLHF. Here the CDR3 DNA reads TGTGCCAGCAGCCCGATGTTACAGGGGGCTCGATATAATTCACCCCTCCACTTT.

The chain joins TRBV7-9 to TRBJ1-2, with D possibly being TRBD1 (5 bases). The germline V and J ends were trimmed by 4 bases and 2 bases, with 17 bases remaining between them. The CDR3 has 16 residues. Germline CDR1 reads SEHNR; CDR2 reads FQNEAQ (reference sequence). CDR3 in DNA: TGTGCCAGCAGCTCACCCGCGATTAAGGGGAACTATGGCTACACCTTC. It is translated as CASSSPAIKGNYGYTF.

The chain has TRBV28 and TRBJ2-1; D might be TRBD2 (7 bases). In germline, CDR1 is MDHEN, CDR2 SYDVKM. Trimming took 8 bases from V and 0 from J, leaving 14 bases between them. The CDR3 contains 15 residues. CDR3 nucleotide sequence: TGTGCCAGCGACTGGGGGGGCAACTCCTACAATGAGCAGTTCTTC. Its translation is CASDWGGNSYNEQFF.

The rearrangement uses TRBV7-9 and TRBJ1-3; D uncertain. Germline CDR1 and CDR2: SEHNR and FQNEAQ (reference sequence). This CDR3 region has 15 residues. Deletions cut 3 bases from V and 0 bases from J, with 9 bases between. In DNA, the CDR3 is TGTGCCAGCAGCTTCAGCCCCGACTCTGGAAACACCATATATTTT. It yields the protein CASSFSPDSGNTIYF.

This rearrangement joins TRBV19 to TRBJ1-5; D possibly corresponds to TRBD1 (5 bases). The ends were cut back, 7 bases at V and 2 bases at J, with 12 bases in the middle. The CDR3 has 14 residues. CDR1 and CDR2 from the germline V gene are LNHDA and SQIVND (reference sequence). As DNA, the CDR3 is TGTGCCAGTAACCCCGGGGGGGGCAATCAGCCCCAGCATTTT. Translated, it gives CASNPGGGNQPQHF.

The chain joins TRBV19 to TRBJ1-1; 8 nucleotides align to TRBD1. The V gene end was trimmed by 6 bases and the J gene end by 4 bases; junction bases not matched to a gene: 4. Germline CDR1 and CDR2: LNHDA and SQIVND (reference sequence). The CDR3 is made up of 13 amino acids. CDR3 coding DNA: TGTGCCAGTAGCGACAGGGGAGGCACTGAAGCTTTCTTT. Its translation: CASSDRGGTEAFF.

The chain carries TRBV5-1 and TRBJ2-1; the D gene is possibly TRBD2 (6 bases). The germline V gene encodes CDR1 SGHRS and CDR2 YFSETQ. CDR3 size: 15 residues. The ends were cut back, 0 bases at V and 0 bases at J, with 7 bases in the middle. CDR3 DNA: TGCGCCAGCAGCTTGGACGGGAGCTCCTACAATGAGCAGTTCTTC. This gives the protein CASSLDGSSYNEQFF.

J is TRBJ2-3 and V is TRBV6-5; possibly TRBD1 for D (5 bases). V dropped 6 bases and J dropped 3 bases, with 16 bases sitting between them. CDR3 length: 15 amino acids. CDR1 is MNHEY, CDR2 SVGAGI, per germline. The CDR3, as DNA: TGTGCCAGCAGCCCAGCTGACAGCTCTACAGATACGCAGTATTTT. It is translated as CASSPADSSTDTQYF.